The 28 T cell receptor beta chains reported below all come from one sample, sequenced in a study of T and B cells in COVID-19 patients. Multiplex PCR with BIOMED2 TRB-A/B primer pools amplified TRB rearrangements. TCRdb reprocessed the multiplex PCR reads with MiXCR, giving one entry per CDR3 protein. The sample shows about 21,000 distinct CDR3 sequences, approximately 29% of them seen only once. From blood, 250-500 ng of genomic DNA served as TRB template. The sequencing sample was made of blood. The receptors come from a human donor who had recovered from COVID-19.

The V call is TRBV20-1, the J call TRBJ1-5; D not resolved. From germline, CDR1 is DFQATT and CDR2 SNEGSKA (reference sequence). The CDR3 has 15 residues. Trimming removed 3 bases from V and 0 bases from J, with 12 bases in between. DNA of the CDR3: TGCAGTGCTAGCCCTCTCAGTCATAGCAATCAGCCCCAGCATTTT. It encodes CSASPLSHSNQPQHF.

The genes are TRBV6-1 and TRBJ2-3; 10 bases align to TRBD2. The CDR3 sequence is 19 residues long. V was pared by 6 bases and J by 2 bases, with 17 bases of the junction left unmatched. In germline, CDR1 is MNHNS, CDR2 SASEGT. CDR3 nucleotide sequence: TGTGCCAGCAGCCTTGGGGCTAGCGGGGGCCTTACCCTCACAGATACGCAGTATTTT. Residues: CASSLGASGGLTLTDTQYF.

This clonotype was counted only a few times. The gene calls are TRBV7-2 and TRBJ2-5; TRBD2 agrees at 10 bases. Germline CDR1 and CDR2: SGHTA and FQGNSA. The CDR3 runs to 15 residues. The trim removed 6 bases at V and 4 bases at J, leaving 8 bases unmatched. This chain's CDR3 is CASRSSGGAVETQYF. The CDR3 DNA reads as TGTGCCAGCAGGTCGAGCGGGGGGGCCGTAGAGACCCAGTACTTC. The full variable domain, rest sourced from reference TRBV7-2 and TRBJ2-5, is GAGVSQSPSNKVTEKGKDVELRCDPISGHTALYWYRQSLGQGLEFLIYFQGNSAPDKSGLPSDRFSAERTGGSVSTLTIQRTQQEDSAVYLCASRSSGGAVETQYFGPGTRLLVL.

The gene calls are TRBV6-6 and TRBJ1-1, with D perhaps TRBD1 (5 bases). CDR3 length: 13 residues. CDR1 is MNHNY and CDR2 is SVGAGI in the germline V gene (reference sequence). V was trimmed by 6 bases and J by 0 bases, leaving 8 bases between them. CDR3 region: CASRRGLNTEAFF. In nucleotides, the CDR3 is TGTGCCAGCAGGAGGGGCCTGAACACTGAAGCTTTCTTT.

In this sample, this clonotype turned up a few times. CDR3 region: CASSLVTNGETQYF. For the CDR3, the DNA is TGCGCCAGCAGCTTGGTTACCAACGGAGAGACCCAGTACTTC. V usage is TRBV5-1 and J usage is TRBJ2-5; D unclear. V was shortened by 0 bases and J by 4 bases, with 10 bases between the two germline ends. Germline CDR1 and CDR2: SGHRS and YFSETQ. The CDR3 is made up of 14 amino acids.

Points on this clonotype: It may be a read error: a sequence one base away is much more abundant. The rearrangement uses TRBV12-3 or TRBV12-4 and TRBJ2-3; D is unclear. CDR3 length: 18 residues. CDR3 in amino acids: CVSSLDRPGQVPSDTQYF. For the CDR3, the DNA is TGTGTCAGCAGTTTAGACCGCCCCGGCCAGGTCCCCTCGGATACGCAGTATTTT.

The chain is built from TRBV5-1 and TRBJ1-6; D may be TRBD1 (5 bases). This CDR3 spans 15 amino acids. Trimming stripped 3 bases from V and 10 bases from J, with 17 bases between. Germline V gives CDR1 SGHRS, CDR2 YFSETQ. CDR3 protein: CASSWGEGNRSPLHF. The CDR3 coding sequence is TGCGCCAGCAGCTGGGGGGAGGGGAACCGGTCACCCCTCCACTTT.

Comments on this clonotype: As the CDR3 is not closed by the conserved phenylalanine or tryptophan, this likely results from a read error. It is unclear where the CDR3 begins or ends on the DNA, so no DNA is shown, and the CDR3 is as TCRdb lists it. The genes are TRBV6-1 and TRBJ2-7; the D call TRBD1 from the table was never checked on the DNA. A total of 15 residues make up the CDR3, ends included. Germline lookup yields CDR1 MNHNS and CDR2 SASEGT. The CDR3 region is CASSETSRAFRGFGG.

This clonotype was counted a few times. The chain links TRBV24-1 to TRBJ1-2; 7 bases align to TRBD1. Germline V gives CDR1 KGHDR, CDR2 SFDVKD. This CDR3 has 11 amino acids. Trimming at V came to 10 bases and at J to 3 bases, leaving 1 base not matched to a gene. For the CDR3, the DNA is TGTGCCACTGGACAGGACTATGGCTACACCTTC. This codes for CATGQDYGYTF.

The sample holds a few counts of this clonotype. The chain carries TRBV27 and TRBJ1-5; 9 positions match TRBD1. The length of the CDR3 is 16 residues. From germline, CDR1 is MNHEY and CDR2 SMNVEV (reference sequence). The J segment lost 3 bases and the V segment lost 7 bases, leaving 10 bases of the junction unmatched. The CDR3 protein is CASIPDRGYNNQPQHF. The CDR3 bases are TGTGCCAGCATCCCGGACAGGGGTTATAACAATCAGCCCCAGCATTTT.

This chain joins TRBV5-6 and TRBJ1-1; 7 nucleotides match TRBD1. The CDR3 loop spans 15 amino acids. After removal of 1 base from V and 1 base from J, the junction contained 4 bases not matched to a gene. Germline V gene data show CDR1 as SGHDT and CDR2 as YYEEEE. In DNA, the CDR3 is TGTGCCAGCAGCTTGAGAAGGGGGCGGAACACTGAAGCTTTCTTT. Protein sequence: CASSLRRGRNTEAFF.

This chain connects TRBV15 to TRBJ1-2, with D tentatively TRBD1 (6 bases). This CDR3 region has 14 residues. CDR1 LNHNV and CDR2 YYDKDF come from the germline V gene (reference sequence). Trimming removed 5 bases from V and 1 base from J, with 11 bases in between. The CDR3 sequence is CATSLDRINYGYTF. CDR3 nucleotides: TGTGCCACCAGCCTAGACAGGATTAACTATGGCTACACCTTC.

The chain is built from TRBV24-1 and TRBJ2-7; D may be TRBD1 (6 bases). The V and J ends lost 2 bases and 5 bases respectively, with 9 bases between them. Germline values: CDR1 KGHDR, CDR2 SFDVKD. The CDR3 is 13 residues long. The CDR3 coding sequence is TGTGCCACCAGTGATTGGGACACGCACGAGCAGTACTTC. This gives the protein CATSDWDTHEQYF.

This chain uses TRBV6-5 with TRBJ1-3, with TRBD1 identical over 8 bases. Trimming took 7 bases from V and 0 from J; bases not matched to a gene: 2. The length of the CDR3 is 14 residues. CDR1 is MNHEY and CDR2 is SVGAGI in the germline V gene. The CDR3 here is CASKTGGSGNTIYF. The CDR3, as DNA: TGTGCCAGCAAAACAGGGGGCTCTGGAAACACCATATATTTT.

This clonotype came up a few times. The V and J genes are TRBV10-3 and TRBJ2-2; 8 nucleotides align to TRBD1. Germline CDR1 and CDR2: ENHRY and SYGVKD. CDR3 length: 14 residues. The V segment lost 6 bases and the J segment 7 bases; nucleotides outside the gene matches: 7. The CDR3 DNA follows: TGTGCCATCAGCCCCGGACAGGGTAGCGGGGAGCTGTTTTTT. Its translation: CAISPGQGSGELFF.

A remark on this clonotype: A much larger clone sits a single nucleotide away, making a read error possible. The rearrangement uses TRBV7-6 and TRBJ2-5, with D maybe TRBD1 (5 bases). V was shortened by 7 bases and J by 2 bases, with 17 bases between the two germline ends. Germline values: CDR1 SGHVS, CDR2 FNYEAQ. The CDR3 spans 15 residues. The CDR3 bases are TGTGCCAGCACCATGATTACAGGTTTTCAAGAGACCCAGTACTTC. It codes for CASTMITGFQETQYF.

This clonotype appeared many times. The chain links TRBV5-5 to TRBJ2-1; 7 bases agree with TRBD2. Trimming cost V 4 bases and J 0 bases; bases outside gene matches: 1. Germline V gene lookup returns CDR1 SGHKS and CDR2 YYEKEE (reference sequence). This CDR3 comprises 14 residues. The CDR3 here is CASSRGDSYNEQFF. The CDR3 region has the DNA TGTGCCAGCAGCCGGGGGGACTCCTACAATGAGCAGTTCTTC.

The chain recombines TRBV29-1 with TRBJ2-7, with 13 bases fitting TRBD2. V shed 7 bases and J 2 bases; nucleotides not matched to a gene: 2. The CDR3 consists of 13 residues. Germline V CDR1 and CDR2: SQVTM, ANQGSEA. The DNA of the CDR3 is TGCAGCGCCGGGACTAGCGGGACCTACGAGCAGTACTTC. As protein: CSAGTSGTYEQYF.

By sample fraction, this clonotype is medium-sized (0.01 to 0.1%). The rearrangement joins TRBV18 to TRBJ2-7; no clear D gene. Trimming left V 3 bases short and J 9 bases short, with 6 bases between. CDR3 length: 10 residues. Germline lookup yields CDR1 KGHSH and CDR2 LQKENI. The CDR3 nucleotides are TGTGCCAGCTCACCTCCCGGGCAGTACTTC. It specifies CASSPPGQYF.

This clonotype was seen only a few times. The chain carries TRBV6-1 and TRBJ2-3; D is undetermined. CDR3 length: 15 residues. Between the trimmed V and J ends, which lost 2 bases and 0 bases, there was a span of 9 bases. The germline gives CDR1 MNHNS, CDR2 SASEGT. Here the CDR3 reads CASSESGSSTDTQYF. In DNA form, the CDR3 reads TGTGCCAGCAGTGAATCAGGCTCAAGCACAGATACGCAGTATTTT.

The chain has TRBV27 and TRBJ2-7, with D hard to call. Germline assignment: CDR1 MNHEY and CDR2 SMNVEV (reference sequence). This CDR3 region has 12 residues. V lost 5 bases, J lost 4 bases, and 9 bases lay in between. The CDR3 region has the DNA TGTGCCAGCAGTGGACGCAGATACGAGCAGTACTTC. This codes for CASSGRRYEQYF.

In this sample, this clonotype is medium-sized. This chain connects TRBV27 to TRBJ2-7; TRBD1 aligns across 8 bases. The CDR3 loop spans 13 amino acids. Germline V CDR1 and CDR2: MNHEY, SMNVEV (reference sequence). The ends lost 5 bases at V and 2 bases at J; junction bases unmatched: 2. CDR3 nucleotide sequence: TGTGCCAGCAGTCGGACAGGGACCTACGAGCAGTACTTC. Its protein is CASSRTGTYEQYF.

The chain carries TRBV5-1 and TRBJ1-1; D perhaps matches TRBD1 (5 bases). Germline V gene sequence: CDR1 SGHRS, CDR2 YFSETQ. The CDR3 spans 14 residues. V gave up 4 bases and J gave up 1 base, with 11 bases separating them. CDR3 in amino acids: CASSKIQGNTEAFF. The CDR3 DNA sequence: TGCGCCAGCAGCAAGATTCAGGGGAACACTGAAGCTTTCTTT.

The chain is built from TRBV30 and TRBJ1-1; TRBD1 agrees at 10 bases. CDR3 length: 13 residues. Germline V lookup: CDR1 GTSNPN, CDR2 SVGIG (reference sequence). The V segment lost 1 base and the J segment 10 bases; nucleotides outside the gene matches: 6. The CDR3 DNA follows: TGTGCCTGGAGTGGAGGGACAGGGGTTGGAGCTTTCTTT. This encodes CAWSGGTGVGAFF.

The chain uses TRBV12-3 or TRBV12-4 and TRBJ2-3; 13 bases map to TRBD2. This CDR3 has 13 residues. Trimming cost V 5 bases and J 11 bases; bases outside gene matches: 4. CDR3: CASSTSGGGGQYF. CDR3 coding DNA: TGTGCCAGCAGTACTAGCGGGGGGGGAGGGCAGTATTTT.

This clonotype was observed at least ten times. CDR3: CASSTDSNSPLHF. CDR3 DNA: TGTGCCAGCAGCACGGACAGTAATTCACCCCTCCACTTT. The rearrangement uses TRBV5-4 and TRBJ1-6, with D possibly being TRBD1 (6 bases). V shed 4 bases and J shed 6 bases, with 8 bases lying between them. Germline-derived CDR1 and CDR2 are SGHNT and YYREEE (reference sequence). The length of the CDR3 is 13 residues.

V is TRBV18 and J is TRBJ1-5; 8 bases are a match to TRBD1. Germline CDR1 KGHSH, CDR2 LQKENI. CDR3 length: 15 residues. V lost 3 bases, J lost 3 bases, and 4 bases stayed unmatched. CDR3 bases: TGTGCCAGCTCACCGAGGACAGGGAACAATCAGCCCCAGCATTTT. Its protein is CASSPRTGNNQPQHF.

This clonotype was found a few times. This chain connects TRBV5-5 to TRBJ1-1, with 9 bases lining up with TRBD1. The CDR3 covers 15 residues. Germline values: CDR1 SGHKS, CDR2 YYEKEE (reference sequence). The junction had 6 bases not matched to a gene; V was cut back by 1 base and J by 5 bases. For the CDR3, the DNA is TGTGCCAGCAGCTTGCCCGACAGGGGGTGGACTGAAGCTTTCTTT. Amino acids: CASSLPDRGWTEAFF.